The clone carrying this T cell receptor (beta chain) was seen many times. Its antigen is still unknown. 5'RACE template switching added a universal primer site and UMIs to TCR cDNA. TCRdb reprocessed the 5' RACE reads with MiXCR, giving one entry per CDR3 protein. The table shows about 240,000 distinct CDR3 sequences, with less than 9% occurring only once. The data originate from a study of T cells after yellow fever vaccination. As for the study in general: The authors prepared low-cell-number fractions using SMART-Seq v4 Ultra Low Input. Overall study results and limits: Peak timing came faster in the weaker secondary response, day 5 versus 15. Researchers noted that a small share of clonotypes showed up in both CD4 and CD8 compartments.

The receptor was derived from a man aged 25 to 40 who received the YFV17D yellow fever vaccine. The sequencing here drew on CD4+ T cells sorted from PBMCs, taken 15 days after the yellow fever booster vaccination.

The CDR3 loop reads CASSNRQGANTEAFF. CDR3 nucleotides: TGTGCCAGTAGTAACCGACAGGGGGCGAACACTGAAGCTTTCTTT. This sequence joins TRBV19 and TRBJ1-1, with 10 bases identical to TRBD1. The V gene's germline CDR1 is LNHDA and CDR2 SQIVND (reference sequence). V shed 4 bases and J 1 base; nucleotides not matched to a gene: 3. CDR3 length: 15 amino acids.